This T cell receptor beta chain is from a study of graft-versus-host responses after intestinal transplantation (dated by TCRdb to the early 2020s). Looking at the study overall: Recipients received multivisceral, liver-intestinal, or isolated intestinal transplants. Anti-thymocyte globulin induction was given to all recipients, followed by maintenance tacrolimus and steroids for about 3 years. Rather than going through the commercial service, samples from three later patients were sequenced in-house on an Illumina MiSeq and processed with MiXCR. After intestinal transplantation, graft-versus-host and host-versus-graft alloreactive T cell clones in the graft, circulation and bone marrow were tracked using bulk TCR-beta CDR3 sequencing. The cohort enrolled some 25 intestinal transplant recipients including one retransplant, and a few patients lacking pretransplant specimens were excluded. Alloreactive clones were identified by sequencing pre-transplant mixed lymphocyte reaction products and comparing them with unstimulated pre-transplant donor and recipient T cells. A peak of at least 4% donor T cells among recipient peripheral blood mononuclear cells was the definition used for donor T cell macrochimerism.

The germline V gene (reference sequence) gives CDR1 as SGHNT and CDR2 as YYREEE. The CDR3 starts with the cysteine, ends with the phenylalanine, and has 15 residues. CDR3 DNA is the only sequence kept; it has 45 bases, read in frame from the first base. Cut back by 4 bases and 2 bases, the V and J ends lie 16 bases apart. Per the publication, the time point label means: cells obtained before transplantation from donor or recipient. Mixed lymphocyte reactions plated 200,000 CFSE-labeled pre-transplant responders with 200,000 irradiated violet-dye-labeled stimulators and were cultured for approximately six days. Proliferating CD3+CD4+CFSE-low and CD3+CD8+CFSE-low responder cells were FACS-sorted on a BD Influx sorter after the mixed lymphocyte reaction. Points on this clone: No qualities accompany the bases; no much larger clone lies one base away.

The research as a whole found: Early after transplant, peak levels of circulating GvH clones were found to be associated with declines in HvG clones. GvH clones were detected in recipient bone marrow, and some of these GvH clones were observed earlier in ileal mucosa or blood, consistent with an intestinal mucosal origin. The conclusions were limited by the relatively low number and heterogeneity of the intestinal transplant patients. High GvH to HvG T cell clonal ratios were observed in the allografts of patients with donor T cell macrochimerism.

Library construction relied on the immunoSEQ multiplex PCR assay. In most patients, genomic DNA was isolated using the Qiagen DNeasy Blood and Tissue Kit and sent frozen to Adaptive Biotechnologies for TCR sequencing. For most patients, genomic DNA was subjected to high-throughput TCR-beta CDR3 sequencing by Adaptive Biotechnologies. The study's own analysis went as follows. Adaptive's ImmunoSEQ software supplied the TCR sequencing data for around 19 patients, while MiXCR and VDJtools were used to process three other patients. To correct CD4 versus CD8 sorting errors, sequences present in both subsets at a frequency ratio below 5:1 were removed. CDR3 nucleotide sequences shared between donor and recipient were removed because their origin could not be assigned. Alloreactive clones required at least 2-fold expansion over unstimulated cells and minimum CFSE-low frequency of 0.002% (template counts) or 0.001% (read counts). Clones were considered mappable if detected in sequenced pre-transplant spleen, lymph node, or MLR CFSE-low populations of the donor or recipient. The cumulative frequency of alloreactive clones was calculated as a percentage of all sequences, weighted by copy number. TCRdb re-hosts the immuneACCESS table, in-frame sequences only. Its copies lack some clones; in the studies checked, an unresolved V gene accounts for under half of them, and the cause for the rest is not known. The V and J calls and clone size are taken from that table; D and trimming were inferred from the DNA. Recorded for this sample are 13,000 or so clones; more than 35% of them occurred a single time. The top ten constitute about 1.2% of the sample.

Sequenced material: alloreactive CD4+ T cells from a mixed lymphocyte reaction culture, taken before intestinal transplant. The cell subset or site label for this specimen denotes: CFSE-low proliferating T cells sorted from approximately 6-day pre-transplant mixed lymphocyte reaction (GvH or HvG direction). The TCR was taken from a human patient who received an intestinal transplant. The chain is encoded by TRBV5-4 joined to TRBJ2-7; the D gene is possibly TRBD2, with 5 bases matching. The CDR3 protein: CASSVRGGNAYEQYF. The base sequence is TGTGCCAGCAGCGTCCGGGGTGGGAACGCCTACGAGCAGTACTTC.